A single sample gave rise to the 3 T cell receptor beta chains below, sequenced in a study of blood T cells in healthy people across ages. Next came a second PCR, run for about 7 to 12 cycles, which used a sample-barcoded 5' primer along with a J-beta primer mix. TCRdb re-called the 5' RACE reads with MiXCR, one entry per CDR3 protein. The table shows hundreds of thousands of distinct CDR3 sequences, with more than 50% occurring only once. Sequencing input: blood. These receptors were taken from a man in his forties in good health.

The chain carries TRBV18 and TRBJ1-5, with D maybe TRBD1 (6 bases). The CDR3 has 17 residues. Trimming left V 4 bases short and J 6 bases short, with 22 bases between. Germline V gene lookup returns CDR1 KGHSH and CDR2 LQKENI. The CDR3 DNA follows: TGTGCCAGCTCACTGAACCGAGGACAGCCTGGGGGTCAGCCCCAGCATTTT. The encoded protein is CASSLNRGQPGGQPQHF.

DNA for the CDR3: TGCGCCAGCAGCCAAAACGCGGGAAACCGTAATCAGCCCCAGCATTTT. Amino acid sequence: CASSQNAGNRNQPQHF. The chain links TRBV4-3 to TRBJ1-5; D ambiguous. CDR1 is LGHNA, CDR2 YSLEER, per germline. Trimming left V 2 bases short and J 4 bases short, with 15 bases between. This CDR3 comprises 16 residues.

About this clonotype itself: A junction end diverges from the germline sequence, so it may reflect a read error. CDR3 DNA sequence: TGTGCCATCCGTGAGGGACAGGGGAGGGACATTCAGTACTTC. Translation gives CAIREGQGRDIQYF. This chain links TRBV10-3 with TRBJ2-4; 10 bases are a match to TRBD1. The germline V gene encodes CDR1 ENHRY and CDR2 SYGVKD. CDR3 length: 14 residues.